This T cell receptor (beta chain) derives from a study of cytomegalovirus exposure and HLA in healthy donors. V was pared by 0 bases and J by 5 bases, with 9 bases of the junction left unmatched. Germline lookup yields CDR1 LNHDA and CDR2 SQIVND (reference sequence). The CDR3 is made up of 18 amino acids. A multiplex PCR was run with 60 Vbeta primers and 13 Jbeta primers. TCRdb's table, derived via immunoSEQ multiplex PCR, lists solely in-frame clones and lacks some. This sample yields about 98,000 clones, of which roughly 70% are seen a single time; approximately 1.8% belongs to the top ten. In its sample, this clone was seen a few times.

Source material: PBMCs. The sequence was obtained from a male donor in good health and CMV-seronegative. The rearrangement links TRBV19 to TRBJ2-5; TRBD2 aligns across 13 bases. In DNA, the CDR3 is TGTGCCAGTAGTATAGAGGGCGGACTAGCGGGAGTTGTGGAGACCCAGTACTTC. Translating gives CASSIEGGLAGVVETQYF. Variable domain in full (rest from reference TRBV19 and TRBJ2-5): DGGITQSPKYLFRKEGQNVTLSCEQNLNHDAMYWYRQDPGQGLRLIYYSQIVNDFQKGDIAEGYSVSREKKESFPLTVTSAQKNPTAFYLCASSIEGGLAGVVETQYFGPGTRLLVL.